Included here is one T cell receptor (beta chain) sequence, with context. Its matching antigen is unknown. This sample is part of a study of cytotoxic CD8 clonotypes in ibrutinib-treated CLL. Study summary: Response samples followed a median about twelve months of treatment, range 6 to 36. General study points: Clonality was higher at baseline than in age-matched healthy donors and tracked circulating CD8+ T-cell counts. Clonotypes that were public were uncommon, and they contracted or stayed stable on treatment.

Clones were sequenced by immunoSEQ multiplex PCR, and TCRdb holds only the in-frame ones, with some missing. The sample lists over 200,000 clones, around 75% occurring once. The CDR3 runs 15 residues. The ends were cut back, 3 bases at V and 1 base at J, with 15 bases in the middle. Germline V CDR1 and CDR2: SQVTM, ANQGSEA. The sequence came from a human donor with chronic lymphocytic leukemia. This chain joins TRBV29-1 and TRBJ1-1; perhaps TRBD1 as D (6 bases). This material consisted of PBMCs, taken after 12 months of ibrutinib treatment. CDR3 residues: CSVEIRWGANTEAFF. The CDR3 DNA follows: TGCAGCGTTGAGATACGTTGGGGGGCGAACACTGAAGCTTTCTTT. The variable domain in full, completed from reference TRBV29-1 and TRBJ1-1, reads SAVISQKPSRDICQRGTSLTIQCQVDSQVTMMFWYRQQPGQSLTLIATANQGSEATYESGFVIDKFPISRPNLTFSTLTVSNMSPEDSSIYLCSVEIRWGANTEAFFGQGTRLTVV.